Below, 21 T cell receptor beta chains from the same sample are listed, as sequenced in a study of blood T cell repertoires in COVID-19. Clones were sequenced by immunoSEQ multiplex PCR, and TCRdb holds only the in-frame ones, with some missing. In the table there are about 140,000 clones, over 80% of which are singletons. Sequenced material: PBMCs or T cells enriched from blood (not recorded which). The receptor set was obtained from a man in his 60s who had recovered from COVID-19.

This chain connects TRBV11-3 to TRBJ2-2; D might be TRBD2 (6 bases). The CDR3 totals 15 residues. Per germline, CDR1 SGHNT and CDR2 YENEEA. Deletions cut 6 bases from V and 6 bases from J, with 17 bases between. The CDR3 region is CASRKGQGGAGELFF. The DNA for the CDR3 is TGTGCCAGCAGAAAGGGGCAAGGCGGGGCCGGGGAGCTGTTTTTT.

This clone appeared a single time. The V gene is TRBV5-1, the J gene TRBJ2-3; 9 nucleotides match TRBD2. Germline V gene lookup returns CDR1 SGHRS and CDR2 YFSETQ. With 2 bases clipped from V and 1 base from J, the junction kept 2 bases outside the gene matches. The CDR3 contains 15 residues. CDR3 coding DNA: TGCGCCAGCAGCTTATTAGCGGGGGGCACAGATACGCAGTATTTT. Amino acids: CASSLLAGGTDTQYF.

V is TRBV7-9 and J is TRBJ1-4; D may be TRBD1 (5 bases). With 5 bases removed from V and 7 bases from J, the gap between germline ends came to 14 bases. CDR3 size: 14 residues. CDR1 is SEHNR and CDR2 is FQNEAQ in the germline V gene (reference sequence). The CDR3 spells CASSNPGGSEKLFF. The CDR3 DNA reads as TGTGCCAGCAGCAACCCGGGGGGTAGTGAAAAACTGTTTTTT. Full variable domain (missing parts from reference TRBV7-9 and TRBJ1-4): DTGVSQNPRHKITKRGQNVTFRCDPISEHNRLYWYRQTLGQGPEFLTYFQNEAQLEKSRLLSDRFSAERPKGSFSTLEIQRTEQGDSAMYLCASSNPGGSEKLFFGSGTQLSVL.

The chain recombines TRBV5-4 with TRBJ1-5; 7 bases agree with TRBD1. Trimming took 4 bases from V and 4 from J; bases not matched to a gene: 5. The length of the CDR3 is 14 residues. CDR1 SGHNT and CDR2 YYREEE come from the germline V gene (reference sequence). The CDR3 reads CASSNQGQNQPQHF. In DNA, the CDR3 is TGTGCCAGCAGCAACCAGGGACAGAATCAGCCCCAGCATTTT.

The chain recombines TRBV18 with TRBJ2-7, with TRBD1 matching over 7 bases. The V and J ends lost 6 bases and 3 bases, in that order; junction bases with no gene match: 2. The V gene's germline CDR1 is KGHSH and CDR2 LQKENI. This CDR3 is built from 12 residues. CDR3 bases: TGTGCCAGCTCCGGACAGGTCTACGAGCAGTACTTC. Protein product: CASSGQVYEQYF.

This clone was observed a handful of times. This sequence joins TRBV9 and TRBJ1-2; D unresolved. Looked up from germline, CDR1 is SGDLS and CDR2 is YYNGEE. The CDR3 spans 11 residues. Trimming shortened V by 4 bases and J by 2 bases, and 3 bases separated the two germline ends. In DNA, the CDR3 is TGTGCCAGCAGCTCGAACTATGGCTACACCTTC. Translating gives CASSSNYGYTF.

This sequence joins TRBV6-5 and TRBJ1-2, with no clear D. The CDR3 spans 13 residues. CDR1 and CDR2 from the germline V gene are MNHEY and SVGAGI. Trimming removed 2 bases at V and 3 bases at J, with 7 bases between. The CDR3 spells CASSYEGHYGYTF. The CDR3 DNA reads TGTGCCAGCAGTTACGAGGGTCACTATGGCTACACCTTC.

The J gene is TRBJ2-3, the V gene TRBV7-3; 10 bases agree with TRBD2. V shed 3 bases, J shed 6 bases, and the junction held 9 bases outside the gene matches. The CDR3 is made up of 16 amino acids. Germline V gives CDR1 SGHTA, CDR2 FQGTGA. The CDR3 nucleotides are TGTGCCAGCAGCTTGGCCGGACTAGCGGCCGGCGATACGCAGTATTTT. It codes for CASSLAGLAAGDTQYF.

The V and J genes are TRBV5-1 and TRBJ2-1, with a possible D match to TRBD2 (6 bases). Between the trimmed V and J ends, which lost 6 bases and 5 bases, there was a span of 15 bases. CDR1 is SGHRS, CDR2 YFSETQ, per germline. This CDR3 has 14 residues. The CDR3 DNA reads as TGCGCCAGCAACGCAGCGGGCCAGAACAATGAGCAGTTCTTC. It specifies CASNAAGQNNEQFF.

The DNA for the CDR3 is TGTGCCAGTAAAAACACGCCAGATTCGCATGAGCAGTTCTTC. This encodes CASKNTPDSHEQFF. The chain uses TRBV7-6 and TRBJ2-1; D is uncertain. Between the trimmed V and J ends, which lost 9 bases and 8 bases, there was a span of 20 bases. This CDR3 comprises 14 residues. The germline gives CDR1 SGHVS, CDR2 FNYEAQ.

The chain couples TRBV9 to TRBJ1-6; no reliable D call. V was cut by 2 bases and J by 7 bases, with 10 bases left in between. This CDR3 is built from 14 residues. The V gene's germline CDR1 is SGDLS and CDR2 YYNGEE. This CDR3 is CASSVGLQNSPLHF. The CDR3 DNA is TGTGCCAGCAGCGTCGGACTGCAAAATTCACCCCTCCACTTT.

The sample holds a few counts of this clone. V gene TRBV30 combines with J gene TRBJ1-5, with D hard to call. The CDR3 loop spans 13 amino acids. V lost 4 bases and J lost 0, with 7 bases in between. In germline, CDR1 is GTSNPN, CDR2 SVGIG (reference sequence). The CDR3 loop reads CAWNADSNQPQHF. The CDR3 nucleotides read TGTGCCTGGAACGCGGATAGCAATCAGCCCCAGCATTTT.

This rearrangement joins TRBV29-1 to TRBJ1-1; 9 nucleotides agree with TRBD1. Germline loops: CDR1 SQVTM, CDR2 ANQGSEA. CDR3 size: 16 residues. After removal of 7 bases from V and 2 bases from J, the junction contained 14 bases not matched to a gene. CDR3 nucleotides: TGCAGCGCTCGGGAGCCTAAGGGACAGGGAAACACTGAAGCTTTCTTT. It is translated as CSAREPKGQGNTEAFF.

The genes are TRBV10-3 and TRBJ2-7; 9 bases map to TRBD2. With 4 bases clipped from V and 6 bases from J, the junction kept 4 bases outside the gene matches. The CDR3 runs 13 residues. Germline V gene lookup returns CDR1 ENHRY and CDR2 SYGVKD. CDR3 residues: CAISAGLALEQYF. The DNA for the CDR3 is TGTGCCATCAGTGCGGGACTAGCACTCGAGCAGTACTTC.

This sequence joins TRBV2 and TRBJ2-7, with D perhaps matching TRBD2 (5 bases). CDR3 size: 14 residues. Germline-derived CDR1 and CDR2 are SNHLY and FYNNEI. Trimming took off 3 bases at V and 4 bases at J, with 13 bases between the two ends. CDR3 sequence (DNA): TGTGCCAGCAGTGAGAGGAGGATTCCATACGAGCAGTACTTC. It specifies CASSERRIPYEQYF.

The chain joins TRBV18 to TRBJ1-5; D gene unclear. The CDR3 has 14 amino acids. Trimming shortened V by 2 bases and J by 0 bases, and 5 bases separated the two germline ends. CDR1 is KGHSH, CDR2 LQKENI, per germline. The CDR3 DNA reads as TGTGCCAGCTCACCAGGCACTAGCAATCAGCCCCAGCATTTT. Encoded protein: CASSPGTSNQPQHF.

The J gene is TRBJ1-1, the V gene TRBV28, with 7 nucleotides matching TRBD1. Germline V gene sequence: CDR1 MDHEN, CDR2 SYDVKM. Losses at the gene ends were 5 bases for V and 10 bases for J; bases not matched to a gene: 7. This CDR3 is 12 amino acids long. In DNA form, the CDR3 reads TGTGCCAGCAGTCTGCGACAGGGCGTAGCTTTCTTT. Translation: CASSLRQGVAFF.

The rearrangement joins TRBV9 to TRBJ1-6; D uncertain. The length of the CDR3 is 12 residues. CDR1 and CDR2 from the germline V gene are SGDLS and YYNGEE. Trimming took 8 bases from V and 0 from J, leaving 3 bases between them. CDR3 sequence reads: CASSSYNSPLHF. CDR3 nucleotide sequence: TGTGCCAGTAGCTCCTATAATTCACCCCTCCACTTT.

J is TRBJ1-1 and V is TRBV7-2; D gene uncertain. Germline V lookup: CDR1 SGHTA, CDR2 FQGNSA. V was trimmed by 5 bases and J by 6 bases, leaving 19 bases between them. The CDR3 covers 15 residues. For the CDR3, the DNA is TGTGCCAGCAGCCCCAGGCGGGCGGGTAAACCTGAAGCTTTCTTT. Encoded protein: CASSPRRAGKPEAFF.

This clone was seen once. The genes are TRBV13 and TRBJ2-1; tentative D call: TRBD2 (6 bases). This CDR3 has 14 residues. The V gene lost 5 bases and the J gene lost 8 bases, with 16 bases spanning the gap. CDR1 is PRHDT and CDR2 is FYEKMQ in the germline V gene (reference sequence). Here the CDR3 reads CASSREPASYEQFF. In DNA, the CDR3 is TGTGCCAGCAGCCGGGAGCCAGCTAGCTATGAGCAGTTCTTC.

Ten or more counts support this clone. The genes are TRBV2 and TRBJ2-7; 8 bases are a match to TRBD1. The CDR3 is 16 amino acids. The germline CDR1 and CDR2 sequences are SNHLY and FYNNEI. V shed 3 bases and J 5 bases; nucleotides not matched to a gene: 12. The CDR3 nucleotides read TGTGCCAGCAGTGAGCTGACAGGGGCCTTTGGGGACGAGCAGTACTTC. Residues: CASSELTGAFGDEQYF.